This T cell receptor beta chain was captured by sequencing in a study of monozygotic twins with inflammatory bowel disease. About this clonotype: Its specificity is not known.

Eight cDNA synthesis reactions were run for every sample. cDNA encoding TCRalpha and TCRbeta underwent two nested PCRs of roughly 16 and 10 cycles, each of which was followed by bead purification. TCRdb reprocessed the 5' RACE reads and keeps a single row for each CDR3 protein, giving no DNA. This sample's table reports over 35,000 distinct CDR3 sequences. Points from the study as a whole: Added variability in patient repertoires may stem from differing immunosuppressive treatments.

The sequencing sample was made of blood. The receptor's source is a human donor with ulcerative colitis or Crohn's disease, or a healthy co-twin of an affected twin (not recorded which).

CDR3 sequence reads: CASRDRGHTGELFF. The genes are TRBV6-1 and TRBJ2-2; TCRdb selects TRBD1, and the lack of DNA leaves this call unchecked. CDR3 size: 14 residues. Germline V CDR1 and CDR2: MNHNS, SASEGT.